In this sample, the clone carrying this T cell receptor (beta chain) turned up many times. Its antigen remains unknown. This entry comes from a study of CD8 T cells in ankylosing spondylitis. Study-level results: A motif in TCR beta, a set of fewer than ten highly homologous variants, appeared characteristic of ankylosing spondylitis blood. Earlier studies detected some motif variants in reactive arthritis synovial fluid and blood. From matched ankylosing spondylitis synovial fluid, disease-linked clones were reportedly recovered at significantly enriched levels.

TCRdb passed the 5' RACE reads through MiXCR, listing each CDR3 protein once. The table has more than 250,000 distinct CDR3 sequences, around 8% seen once; the top ten hold less than 15%. Germline assignment: CDR1 SGHTA and CDR2 FQGNSA. The CDR3 has 17 residues. The trim removed 5 bases at V and 4 bases at J, leaving 13 bases unmatched. This sequence joins TRBV7-2 and TRBJ2-7; the match to TRBD2 covers 11 bases. The sequenced sample consisted of blood, either unsorted or a sorted T cell fraction (not recorded which). The receptor comes from a male donor with ankylosing spondylitis. CDR3 nucleotide sequence: TGTGCCAGCAGCCCATTTAGCGGGAGGGCCGCTATATACGAGCAGTACTTC. This translates into CASSPFSGRAAIYEQYF.